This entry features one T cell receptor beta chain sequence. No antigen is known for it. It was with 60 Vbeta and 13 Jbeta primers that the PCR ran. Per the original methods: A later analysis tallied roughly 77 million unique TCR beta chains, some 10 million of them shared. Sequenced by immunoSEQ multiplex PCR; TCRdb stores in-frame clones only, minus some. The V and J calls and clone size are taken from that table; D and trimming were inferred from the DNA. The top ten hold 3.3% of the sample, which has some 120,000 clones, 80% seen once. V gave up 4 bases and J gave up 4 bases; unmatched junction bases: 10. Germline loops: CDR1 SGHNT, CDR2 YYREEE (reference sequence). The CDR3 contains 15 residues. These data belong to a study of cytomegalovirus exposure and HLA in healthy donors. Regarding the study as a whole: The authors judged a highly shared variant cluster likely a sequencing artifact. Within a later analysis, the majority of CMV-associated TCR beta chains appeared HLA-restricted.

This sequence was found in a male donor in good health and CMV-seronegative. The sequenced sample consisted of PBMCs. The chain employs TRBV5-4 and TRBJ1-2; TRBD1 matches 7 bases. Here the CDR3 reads CASSARTGPSYGYTF. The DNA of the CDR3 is TGTGCCAGCAGCGCAAGGACAGGTCCATCCTATGGCTACACCTTC.